Listed below are T cell receptor beta chains from one sample, sequenced in a study of T cell responses to AZD1222 COVID-19 vaccine. Sequencing used immunoSEQ multiplex PCR; TCRdb keeps in-frame clones, though not all of them. The table has roughly 80,000 clones, just over 90% seen once. Specimen: peripheral blood, collected 28 days after the second AZD1222 dose. Receptor source: an adult who received the AZD1222 COVID-19 vaccine. Both conserved end residues are part of each CDR3. Fields, in order: J gene, CDR3 length, V gene, clone size, D gene, CDR3 protein, CDR3 DNA. A D gene is named only where the DNA matches it firmly. Not every row has a clone size; where given, it reads once, few, many or a size class.

j_gene: TRBJ1-6; len: 13; v_gene: TRBV2; abundance: NA; d_gene: TRBD1; CDR3aa: CASYTGDNSPLHF; CDR3nt: TGTGCCAGTTACACAGGGGACAATTCACCCCTCCACTTT
j_gene: TRBJ1-2; len: 13; v_gene: TRBV7-9; abundance: NA; d_gene: NA; CDR3aa: CASSLVATYGYTF; CDR3nt: TGTGCCAGCAGCTTAGTGGCCACCTATGGCTACACCTTC
j_gene: TRBJ2-3; len: 19; v_gene: TRBV19; abundance: NA; d_gene: TRBD2; CDR3aa: CASSAVPGLADPSTDTQYF; CDR3nt: TGTGCCAGTAGCGCGGTCCCGGGACTAGCGGACCCGAGCACAGATACGCAGTATTTT
j_gene: TRBJ1-2; len: 14; v_gene: TRBV28; abundance: NA; d_gene: TRBD1; CDR3aa: CASSLTGVEYGYTF; CDR3nt: TGTGCCAGCAGTCTGACAGGGGTAGAATATGGCTACACCTTC
j_gene: TRBJ1-1; len: 15; v_gene: TRBV10-3; abundance: NA; d_gene: NA; CDR3aa: CAISEGGGGNTEAFF; CDR3nt: TGTGCCATCAGTGAAGGGGGAGGGGGGAACACTGAAGCTTTCTTT
j_gene: TRBJ2-7; len: 15; v_gene: TRBV19; abundance: NA; d_gene: NA; CDR3aa: CASGAQGRGAHEQYF; CDR3nt: TGTGCCAGTGGGGCTCAGGGGAGGGGTGCCCACGAGCAGTACTTC
j_gene: TRBJ1-1; len: 13; v_gene: TRBV25-1; abundance: NA; d_gene: NA; CDR3aa: CASSPQGLTEAFF; CDR3nt: TGTGCCAGCAGTCCACAGGGTCTCACTGAAGCTTTCTTT
j_gene: TRBJ2-7; len: 15; v_gene: TRBV5-1; abundance: NA; d_gene: TRBD2; CDR3aa: CASSNPSGNSYEQYF; CDR3nt: TGCGCCAGCAGCAACCCTAGCGGGAACTCCTACGAGCAGTACTTC
j_gene: TRBJ2-1; len: 16; v_gene: TRBV3-1/TRBV3-2; abundance: once; d_gene: TRBD2; CDR3aa: CASSQGVAGGYNEQFF; CDR3nt: TGTGCCAGCAGCCAAGGAGTAGCGGGAGGATACAATGAGCAGTTCTTC
j_gene: TRBJ1-1; len: 13; v_gene: TRBV5-4; abundance: NA; d_gene: NA; CDR3aa: CASSIGQSTEAFF; CDR3nt: TGTGCCAGCAGCATCGGACAGAGCACTGAAGCTTTCTTT
j_gene: TRBJ1-3; len: 15; v_gene: TRBV3-1/TRBV3-2; abundance: NA; d_gene: NA; CDR3aa: CASSQTQGTGNTIYF; CDR3nt: TGTGCCAGCAGCCAAACCCAGGGGACTGGAAACACCATATATTTT
j_gene: TRBJ1-2; len: 16; v_gene: TRBV7-9; abundance: NA; d_gene: NA; CDR3aa: CASSLGRTIRYYGYTF; CDR3nt: TGTGCCAGCAGCTTAGGTCGGACAATTCGGTACTATGGCTACACCTTC
j_gene: TRBJ1-4; len: 19; v_gene: TRBV19; abundance: NA; d_gene: TRBD1; CDR3aa: CASTPVTGTGGSTNEKLFF; CDR3nt: TGTGCCAGTACCCCTGTGACCGGGACAGGCGGGTCAACTAATGAAAAACTGTTTTTT
j_gene: TRBJ2-1; len: 13; v_gene: TRBV7-7; abundance: NA; d_gene: NA; CDR3aa: CASSLETDNEQFF; CDR3nt: TGTGCCAGCAGCTTAGAGACAGACAATGAGCAGTTCTTC
j_gene: TRBJ1-1; len: 13; v_gene: TRBV30; abundance: NA; d_gene: NA; CDR3aa: CAWSIGWVREAFF; CDR3nt: TGTGCCTGGAGTATCGGGTGGGTTCGTGAAGCTTTCTTT
j_gene: TRBJ2-1; len: 13; v_gene: TRBV7-9; abundance: NA; d_gene: NA; CDR3aa: CASSLGGHNEQFF; CDR3nt: TGTGCCAGCAGCTTAGGAGGTCACAATGAGCAGTTCTTC
j_gene: TRBJ2-5; len: 12; v_gene: TRBV7-8; abundance: NA; d_gene: NA; CDR3aa: CASSPGTETQYF; CDR3nt: TGTGCCAGCAGCCCCGGGACGGAGACCCAGTACTTC
j_gene: TRBJ1-1; len: 12; v_gene: TRBV30; abundance: NA; d_gene: NA; CDR3aa: CAWRTGNTEAFF; CDR3nt: TGTGCCTGGAGAACAGGGAACACTGAAGCTTTCTTT
j_gene: TRBJ2-1; len: 15; v_gene: TRBV19; abundance: NA; d_gene: NA; CDR3aa: CASTSADSSRASQFF; CDR3nt: TGTGCCAGTACCTCCGCGGACTCGTCAAGGGCATCGCAGTTCTTC
j_gene: TRBJ1-1; len: 13; v_gene: TRBV12-3/TRBV12-4; abundance: NA; d_gene: NA; CDR3aa: CASRDGAGAEAFF; CDR3nt: TGTGCCAGCCGCGACGGGGCTGGCGCTGAAGCTTTCTTT
j_gene: TRBJ1-5; len: 16; v_gene: TRBV9; abundance: NA; d_gene: TRBD1; CDR3aa: CASSPGQGGVGQPQHF; CDR3nt: TGTGCCAGCAGCCCAGGACAGGGCGGGGTGGGGCAGCCCCAGCATTTT
j_gene: TRBJ2-1; len: 16; v_gene: TRBV11-2; abundance: NA; d_gene: NA; CDR3aa: CASSLVGRSSYNEQFF; CDR3nt: TGTGCCAGCAGCTTAGTCGGCAGAAGCTCCTACAATGAGCAGTTCTTC
j_gene: TRBJ2-3; len: 17; v_gene: TRBV2; abundance: once; d_gene: TRBD2; CDR3aa: CASIRGGWGTSTDTQYF; CDR3nt: TGTGCCAGCATCCGGGGGGGCTGGGGGACTAGCACAGATACGCAGTATTTT
j_gene: TRBJ2-7; len: 13; v_gene: TRBV7-6; abundance: NA; d_gene: NA; CDR3aa: CASSPPGPYEQYF; CDR3nt: TGTGCCAGCAGCCCCCCTGGGCCTTACGAGCAGTACTTC
j_gene: TRBJ2-2; len: 14; v_gene: TRBV7-7; abundance: NA; d_gene: NA; CDR3aa: CASSLGARTGELFF; CDR3nt: TGTGCCAGCAGCTTGGGAGCGCGCACCGGGGAGCTGTTTTTT
j_gene: TRBJ1-6; len: 14; v_gene: TRBV19; abundance: NA; d_gene: NA; CDR3aa: CASTRGVGNSPLHF; CDR3nt: TGTGCCAGTACCAGAGGGGTTGGTAATTCACCCCTCCACTTT
j_gene: TRBJ1-2; len: 14; v_gene: TRBV9; abundance: NA; d_gene: TRBD1; CDR3aa: CASRGQGFNYGYTF; CDR3nt: TGTGCCAGCAGAGGACAGGGTTTTAACTATGGCTACACCTTC
j_gene: TRBJ2-5; len: 14; v_gene: TRBV29-1; abundance: NA; d_gene: TRBD2; CDR3aa: CSDAGRAGQETQYF; CDR3nt: TGCAGCGACGCAGGGAGGGCAGGTCAAGAGACCCAGTACTTC
j_gene: TRBJ1-5; len: 14; v_gene: TRBV5-6; abundance: once; d_gene: NA; CDR3aa: CASSSGGLDQPQHF; CDR3nt: TGTGCCAGCAGCTCGGGGGGGTTAGATCAGCCCCAGCATTTT
j_gene: TRBJ1-3; len: 15; v_gene: TRBV5-1; abundance: once; d_gene: NA; CDR3aa: CASSGGGISGNTIYF; CDR3nt: TGCGCCAGCTCCGGGGGGGGGATTTCTGGAAACACCATATATTTT
j_gene: TRBJ1-5; len: 17; v_gene: TRBV18; abundance: once; d_gene: NA; CDR3aa: CASSPDGSLGRGQPQHF; CDR3nt: TGTGCCAGCTCACCCGATGGTAGCCTTGGCAGAGGTCAGCCCCAGCATTTT
j_gene: TRBJ2-7; len: 16; v_gene: TRBV5-4; abundance: NA; d_gene: TRBD2; CDR3aa: CASSGGGAGEFYEQYF; CDR3nt: TGTGCCAGCAGCGGGGGAGGAGCGGGAGAGTTCTACGAGCAGTACTTC
j_gene: TRBJ2-7; len: 16; v_gene: TRBV7-3; abundance: NA; d_gene: NA; CDR3aa: CASSLPRARRSYEQYF; CDR3nt: TGTGCCAGCAGCTTACCGCGGGCCCGCCGCTCCTACGAGCAGTACTTC
j_gene: TRBJ2-5; len: 12; v_gene: TRBV2; abundance: NA; d_gene: NA; CDR3aa: CASSEGRETQYF; CDR3nt: TGTGCCAGCAGTGAAGGTCGCGAGACCCAGTACTTC
j_gene: TRBJ2-6; len: 18; v_gene: TRBV5-1; abundance: NA; d_gene: TRBD1; CDR3aa: CASSLRTGAPSGANVLTF; CDR3nt: TGCGCCAGCAGCTTAAGGACAGGGGCCCCCTCTGGGGCCAACGTCCTGACTTTC
j_gene: TRBJ1-2; len: 15; v_gene: TRBV4-3; abundance: once; d_gene: NA; CDR3aa: CASSQGAFPTYGYTF; CDR3nt: TGCGCCAGCAGCCAAGGGGCATTTCCAACCTATGGCTACACCTTC
j_gene: TRBJ2-7; len: 15; v_gene: TRBV11-3; abundance: NA; d_gene: NA; CDR3aa: CASSPLGGHAYEQYF; CDR3nt: TGTGCCAGCAGCCCTTTGGGGGGACATGCCTACGAGCAGTACTTC
j_gene: TRBJ2-2; len: 14; v_gene: TRBV7-3; abundance: NA; d_gene: NA; CDR3aa: CASSLFPGTGELFF; CDR3nt: TGTGCCAGCAGCTTATTCCCCGGCACCGGGGAGCTGTTTTTT
j_gene: TRBJ1-2; len: 14; v_gene: TRBV5-6; abundance: once; d_gene: NA; CDR3aa: CASSLGGRNYGYTF; CDR3nt: TGTGCCAGCAGCTTGGGGGGACGGAACTATGGCTACACCTTC